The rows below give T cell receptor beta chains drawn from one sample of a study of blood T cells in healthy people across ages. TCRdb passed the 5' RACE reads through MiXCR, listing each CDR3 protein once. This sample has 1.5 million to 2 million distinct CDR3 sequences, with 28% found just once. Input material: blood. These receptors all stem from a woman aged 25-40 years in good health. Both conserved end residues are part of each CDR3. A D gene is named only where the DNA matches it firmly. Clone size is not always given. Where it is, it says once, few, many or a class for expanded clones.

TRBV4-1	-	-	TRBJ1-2	CASSQVVKNIGEIYGYTF	TGCGCCAGCAGCCAAGTCGTTAAGAACATTGGGGAGATCTATGGCTACACCTTC
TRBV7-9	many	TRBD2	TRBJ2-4	CASSFRLAENIQYF	TGTGCCAGCAGCTTCAGACTAGCGGAAAACATTCAGTACTTC
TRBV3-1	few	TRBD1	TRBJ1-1	CASSNRGSTEAFF	TGTGCCAGCAGTAACAGGGGCAGCACTGAAGCTTTCTTT
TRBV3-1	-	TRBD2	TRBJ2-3	CASSPRPGLAGDTDTQYF	TGTGCCAGCAGCCCACGGCCGGGACTAGCGGGGGACACAGATACGCAGTATTTT
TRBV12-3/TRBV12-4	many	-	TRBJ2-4	CASSFPEASGNIQYF	TGTGCCAGCAGTTTTCCGGAGGCCTCCGGAAACATTCAGTACTTC
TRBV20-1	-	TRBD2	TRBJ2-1	CSARGPGLAGGISSYNEQFF	TGCAGTGCTAGAGGACCGGGACTAGCGGGGGGGATTAGCTCCTACAATGAGCAGTTCTTC
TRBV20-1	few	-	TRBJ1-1	CSAPGPQPGRAEAFF	TGCAGTGCTCCGGGACCTCAACCGGGTCGGGCTGAAGCTTTCTTT
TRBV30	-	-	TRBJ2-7	CAWSVQGPWYEQYF	TGTGCCTGGAGTGTACAAGGACCCTGGTACGAGCAGTACTTC
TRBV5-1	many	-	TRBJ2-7	CASSTREWGYEQYF	TGCGCCAGCAGCACCCGGGAGTGGGGTTACGAGCAGTACTTC
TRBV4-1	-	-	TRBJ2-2	CASSQGGLHGFGELFF	TGCGCCAGCAGCCAAGGGGGGCTTCATGGGTTCGGGGAGCTGTTTTTT
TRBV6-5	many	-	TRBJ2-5	CASSHIDRTQYF	TGTGCCAGCAGTCATATAGACAGGACCCAGTACTTC
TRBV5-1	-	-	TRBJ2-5	CASSLGTTPYNEQYF	TGCGCCAGCAGCCTCGGGACAACTCCATACAATGAGCAGTACTTC
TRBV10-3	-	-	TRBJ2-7	CAIRDTGYSYEQYF	TGTGCCATCAGGGACACAGGATACTCCTACGAGCAGTACTTC
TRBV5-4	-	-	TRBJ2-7	CACSSQTGLKRAYEQYF	TGTGCCTGCAGCTCTCAGACAGGTCTAAAGAGGGCCTACGAGCAGTACTTC
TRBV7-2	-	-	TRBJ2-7	CASSIGGGISYEQYF	TGTGCCAGCAGCATAGGTGGGGGGATCTCCTACGAGCAGTACTTC
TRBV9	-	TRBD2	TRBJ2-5	CASSFGTSGHGAETQYF	TGTGCCAGCAGCTTCGGGACTAGCGGGCATGGGGCAGAGACCCAGTACTTC
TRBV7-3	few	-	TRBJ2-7	CASSPSDSSYEQYF	TGTGCCAGCAGCCCGTCCGACTCCTCCTACGAGCAGTACTTC
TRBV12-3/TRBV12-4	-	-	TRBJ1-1	CASSYGQFAAEAFF	TGTGCCAGCAGTTACGGACAGTTCGCGGCTGAAGCTTTCTTT
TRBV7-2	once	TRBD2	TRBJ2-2	CASSRRLAWQLTGELFF	TGTGCCAGCAGCCGAAGACTAGCTTGGCAACTTACCGGGGAGCTGTTTTTT
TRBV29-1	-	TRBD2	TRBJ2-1	CSAQSAGLAELEQFF	TGCAGCGCACAATCTGCGGGACTAGCGGAACTTGAGCAGTTCTTC
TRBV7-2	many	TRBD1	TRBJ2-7	CASSFLGDRYSYEQYF	TGTGCCAGCAGCTTCCTTGGGGACAGGTACTCCTACGAGCAGTACTTC
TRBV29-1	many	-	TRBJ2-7	CSVGFGTGEQYF	TGCAGCGTTGGCTTCGGGACGGGCGAGCAGTACTTC
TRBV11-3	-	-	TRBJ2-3	CASSLQGPPGGPTSMDTQYF	TGTGCCAGCAGCTTACAGGGGCCACCGGGGGGCCCGACTTCCATGGATACGCAGTATTTT
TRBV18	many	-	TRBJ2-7	CASSPAAYEQYF	TGTGCCAGCAGTCCGGCGGCCTACGAGCAGTACTTC
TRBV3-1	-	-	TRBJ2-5	CASSQGFAGGPSYYEQYF	TGTGCCAGCAGCCAAGGGTTCGCCGGGGGGCCCTCCTATTATGAGCAGTACTTC
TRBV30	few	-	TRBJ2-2	CAIEQTGIGELFF	TGTGCCATTGAGCAGACAGGTATCGGGGAGCTGTTTTTT
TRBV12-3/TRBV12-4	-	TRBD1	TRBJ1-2	CANTRQGDDYGYTF	TGTGCCAACACCCGACAGGGGGACGACTATGGCTACACCTTC